This TCR beta chain was retrieved from a study of blood T cell repertoires in COVID-19. Whole-study context: Nucleic acid was either cDNA or gDNA, and it came from T cells, B-cell-depleted T cells, or PBMCs.

The participants were between roughly 18 and 90 years old and came from about two dozen US areas. Clinical history reported by participants formed the basis on which cohorts were assigned. As regards this clone: The same CDR3 is also encoded by other DNA sequences in this sample.

Germline CDR1 and CDR2: SGHVS and FNYEAQ. V was shortened by 2 bases and J by 1 base, with 5 bases between the two germline ends. This CDR3 has 13 residues. The authors' processing: Reference gene primer amplification yielded estimated nucleated cell counts. Clones were sequenced by immunoSEQ multiplex PCR, and TCRdb holds only the in-frame ones, with some missing. The V and J calls and the clone size are those of that table, but D and trimming were determined from the DNA. The data show over 200,000 clones, with 70% to 90% seen just once and about 10% held by the top ten. The specimen was PBMCs or T cells enriched from blood (not recorded which). This receptor was taken from a man in his forties who had recovered from COVID-19. This sequence joins TRBV7-6 and TRBJ1-1; D ambiguous. The CDR3 spells CASSLQENTEAFF. For the CDR3, the DNA is TGTGCCAGCAGCTTACAGGAGAACACTGAAGCTTTCTTT. The whole variable domain, filled in from reference TRBV7-6 and TRBJ1-1, reads GAGVSQSPRYKVTKRGQDVALRCDPISGHVSLYWYRQALGQGPEFLTYFNYEAQQDKSGLPNDRFSAERPEGSISTLTIQRTEQRDSAMYRCASSLQENTEAFFGQGTRLTVV.